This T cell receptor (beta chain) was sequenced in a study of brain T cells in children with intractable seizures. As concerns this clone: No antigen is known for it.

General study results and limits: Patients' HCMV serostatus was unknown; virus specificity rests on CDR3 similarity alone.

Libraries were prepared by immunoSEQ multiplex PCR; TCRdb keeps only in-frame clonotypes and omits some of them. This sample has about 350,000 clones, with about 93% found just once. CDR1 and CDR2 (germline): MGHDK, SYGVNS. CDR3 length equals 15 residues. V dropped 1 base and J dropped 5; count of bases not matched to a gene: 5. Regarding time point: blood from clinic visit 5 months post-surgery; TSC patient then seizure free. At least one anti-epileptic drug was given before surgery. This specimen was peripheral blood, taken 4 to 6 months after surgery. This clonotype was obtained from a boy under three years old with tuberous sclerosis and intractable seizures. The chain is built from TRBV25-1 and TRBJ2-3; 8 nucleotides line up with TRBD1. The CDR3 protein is CASSEWTDRGDTQYF. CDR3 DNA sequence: TGTGCCAGCAGTGAATGGACCGACAGGGGAGATACGCAGTATTTT.